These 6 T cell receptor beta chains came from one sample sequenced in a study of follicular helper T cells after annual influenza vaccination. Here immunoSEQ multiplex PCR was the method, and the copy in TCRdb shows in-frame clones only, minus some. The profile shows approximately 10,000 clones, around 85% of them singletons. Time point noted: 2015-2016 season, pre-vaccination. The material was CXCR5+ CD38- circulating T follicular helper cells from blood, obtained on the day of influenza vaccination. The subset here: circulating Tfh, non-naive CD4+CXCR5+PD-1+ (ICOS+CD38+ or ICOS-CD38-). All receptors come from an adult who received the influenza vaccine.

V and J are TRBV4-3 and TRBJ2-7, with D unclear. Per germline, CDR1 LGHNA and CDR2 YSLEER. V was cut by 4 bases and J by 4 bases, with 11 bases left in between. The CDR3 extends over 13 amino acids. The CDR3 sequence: CASSREVGYEQYF. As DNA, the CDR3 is TGCGCCAGCAGCCGAGAGGTAGGGTACGAGCAGTACTTC.

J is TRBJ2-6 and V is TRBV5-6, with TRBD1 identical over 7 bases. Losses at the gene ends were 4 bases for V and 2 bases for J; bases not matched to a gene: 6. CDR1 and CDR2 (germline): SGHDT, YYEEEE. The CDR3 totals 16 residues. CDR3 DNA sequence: TGTGCCAGCAGCGCTACTCAGGGGGCTGGGGCCAACGTCCTGACTTTC. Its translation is CASSATQGAGANVLTF.

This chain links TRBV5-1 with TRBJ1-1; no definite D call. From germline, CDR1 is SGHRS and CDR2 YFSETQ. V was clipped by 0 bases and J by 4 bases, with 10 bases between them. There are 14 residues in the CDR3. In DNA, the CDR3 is TGCGCCAGCAGCTTGGCCGAGAGGGTCACTGAAGCTTTCTTT. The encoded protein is CASSLAERVTEAFF.

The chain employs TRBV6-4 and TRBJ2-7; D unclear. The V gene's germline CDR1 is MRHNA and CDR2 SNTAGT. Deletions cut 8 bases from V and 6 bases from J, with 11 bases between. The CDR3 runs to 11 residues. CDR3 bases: TGTGCCAGCGCACCCTTCAGCGAGCAGTACTTC. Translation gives CASAPFSEQYF.

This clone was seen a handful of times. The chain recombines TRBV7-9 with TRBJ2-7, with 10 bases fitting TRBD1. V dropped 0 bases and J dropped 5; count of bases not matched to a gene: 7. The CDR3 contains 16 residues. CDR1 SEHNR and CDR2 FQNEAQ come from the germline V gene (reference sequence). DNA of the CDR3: TGTGCCAGCAGCTTAGCGCCGGGACAGGGGACCGACGAGCAGTACTTC. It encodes CASSLAPGQGTDEQYF.

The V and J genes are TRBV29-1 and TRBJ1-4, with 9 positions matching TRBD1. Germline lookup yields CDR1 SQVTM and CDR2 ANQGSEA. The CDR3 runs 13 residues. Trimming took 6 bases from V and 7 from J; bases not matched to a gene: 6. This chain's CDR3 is CSVAGTGSEKLFF. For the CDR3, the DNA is TGCAGCGTGGCCGGGACAGGGTCTGAAAAACTGTTTTTT.